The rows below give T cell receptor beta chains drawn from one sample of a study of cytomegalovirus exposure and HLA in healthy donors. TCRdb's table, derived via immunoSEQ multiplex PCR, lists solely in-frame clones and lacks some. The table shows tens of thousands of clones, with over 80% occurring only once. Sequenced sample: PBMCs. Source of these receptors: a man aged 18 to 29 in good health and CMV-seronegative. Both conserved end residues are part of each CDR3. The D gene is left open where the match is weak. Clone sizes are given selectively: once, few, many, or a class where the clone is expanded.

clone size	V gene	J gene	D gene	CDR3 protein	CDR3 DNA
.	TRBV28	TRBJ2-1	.	CASSFLADEQFF	TGTGCCAGCAGTTTTTTAGCCGATGAGCAGTTCTTC
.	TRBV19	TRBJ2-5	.	CASSITGGLETQYF	TGTGCCAGTAGTATAACGGGGGGCCTGGAGACCCAGTACTTC
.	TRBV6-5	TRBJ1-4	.	CASSYSGASNEKLFF	TGTGCCAGCAGTTACTCAGGGGCATCTAATGAAAAACTGTTTTTT
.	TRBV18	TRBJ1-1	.	CASSNAGNTEAFF	TGTGCCAGCTCAAATGCAGGGAACACTGAAGCTTTCTTT
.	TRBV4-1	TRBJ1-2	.	CASSQDKVAGARGGYTF	TGCGCCAGCAGCCAAGATAAGGTGGCGGGGGCGCGCGGTGGCTACACCTTC
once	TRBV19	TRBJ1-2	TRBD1	CASKRAPGTGGPRPYGYTF	TGTGCCAGTAAGCGAGCTCCCGGGACAGGGGGGCCTCGACCCTATGGCTACACCTTC
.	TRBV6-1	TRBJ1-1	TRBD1	CASSGQGNTEAFF	TGTGCCAGCAGCGGACAGGGGAACACTGAAGCTTTCTTT
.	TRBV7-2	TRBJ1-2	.	CASSLVGQGNYGYTF	TGTGCCAGCAGCTTAGTAGGGCAGGGCAACTATGGCTACACCTTC
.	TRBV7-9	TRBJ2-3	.	CASSLGSPFTSTDTQYF	TGTGCCAGCAGCTTAGGTTCACCGTTTACTAGCACAGATACGCAGTATTTT
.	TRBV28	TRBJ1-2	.	CASSVGSNYGYTF	TGTGCCAGCTCGGTCGGGTCTAACTATGGCTACACCTTC
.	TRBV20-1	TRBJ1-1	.	CSAEPGAGAFF	TGCAGTGCCGAACCAGGGGCAGGGGCTTTCTTT
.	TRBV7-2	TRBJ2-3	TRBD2	CASSLAPSGSPDTQYF	TGTGCCAGCAGCTTAGCCCCTAGCGGGAGCCCAGATACGCAGTATTTT
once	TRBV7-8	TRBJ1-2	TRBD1	CASSLGQGGNYGYTF	TGTGCCAGCAGCTTAGGACAGGGAGGAAACTATGGCTACACCTTC
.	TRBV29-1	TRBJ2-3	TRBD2	CSGRETSGNTRTQYF	TGCAGCGGCAGGGAGACTAGCGGGAATACCCGTACGCAGTATTTT
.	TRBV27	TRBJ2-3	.	CASSARAGTQYF	TGTGCCAGCTCGGCTAGGGCGGGTACGCAGTATTTT
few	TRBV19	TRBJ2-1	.	CASSMSFSYNEQFF	TGTGCCAGTAGTATGTCATTCTCCTACAATGAGCAGTTCTTC
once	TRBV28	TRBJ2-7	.	CASYPSHLSYEQYF	TGTGCCAGCTACCCTAGCCATCTTTCCTACGAGCAGTACTTC
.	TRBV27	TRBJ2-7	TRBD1	CASSSPGGRSSYEQYF	TGTGCCAGCAGTTCTCCAGGGGGTAGGAGCTCCTACGAGCAGTACTTC
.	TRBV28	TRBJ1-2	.	CASSPPGAKYGYTF	TGTGCCAGCAGTCCACCAGGGGCGAAGTATGGCTACACCTTC
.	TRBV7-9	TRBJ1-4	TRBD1	CASSPGQGREKLFF	TGTGCCAGCAGCCCCGGACAGGGACGGGAAAAACTGTTTTTT
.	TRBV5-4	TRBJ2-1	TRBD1	CASSVEWTGGIDEQFF	TGTGCCAGCAGCGTAGAGTGGACAGGGGGCATCGATGAGCAGTTCTTC
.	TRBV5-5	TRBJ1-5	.	CASSLSIRVWSNQPQHF	TGTGCCAGCAGCTTGTCGATCCGGGTGTGGAGCAATCAGCCCCAGCATTTT
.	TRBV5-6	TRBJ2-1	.	CASSTSSNEQFF	TGTGCCAGCAGTACTAGTTCCAATGAGCAGTTCTTC
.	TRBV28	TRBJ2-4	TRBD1	CASSSLGTGLNIQYF	TGTGCCAGCAGCTCCCTCGGGACAGGGCTAAACATTCAGTACTTC
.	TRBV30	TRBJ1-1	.	CAWSGLRRGTEAFF	TGTGCCTGGTCTGGCCTCAGGAGGGGCACTGAAGCTTTCTTT
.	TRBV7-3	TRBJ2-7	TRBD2	CASSLAGGWEQYF	TGTGCCAGCAGCCTAGCGGGAGGCTGGGAGCAGTACTTC
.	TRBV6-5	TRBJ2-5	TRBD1	CASSYRGREETQYF	TGTGCCAGCAGTTACAGGGGGCGGGAAGAGACCCAGTACTTC
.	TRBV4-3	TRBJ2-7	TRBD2	CASSVLAGDEQYF	TGCGCCAGCTCGGTACTAGCGGGAGACGAGCAGTACTTC
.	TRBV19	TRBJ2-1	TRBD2	CASSGGTSGYNEQFF	TGTGCCAGTAGTGGGGGGACTAGCGGATACAATGAGCAGTTCTTC
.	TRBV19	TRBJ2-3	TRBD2	CASRRERTDTQYF	TGTGCCAGTAGGCGGGAGAGGACAGATACGCAGTATTTT
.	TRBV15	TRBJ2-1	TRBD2	CATSREWGGLAVYNEQFF	TGTGCCACCAGCAGAGAATGGGGTGGACTAGCAGTTTACAATGAGCAGTTCTTC
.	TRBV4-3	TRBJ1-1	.	CASSLNDPQGAFF	TGCGCCAGCAGCCTTAATGATCCACAGGGAGCTTTCTTT
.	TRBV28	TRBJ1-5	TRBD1	CASQGGLEGAGQPQHF	TGTGCCAGCCAAGGGGGTTTGGAGGGGGCAGGCCAGCCCCAGCATTTT
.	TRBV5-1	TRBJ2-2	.	CASSFRVGQGGTGELFF	TGCGCCAGCAGCTTTCGGGTAGGGCAGGGAGGCACCGGGGAGCTGTTTTTT
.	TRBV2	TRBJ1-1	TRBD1	CASSEIQGETEAFF	TGTGCCAGCAGTGAGATACAGGGGGAGACTGAAGCTTTCTTT
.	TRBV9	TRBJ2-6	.	CASSVRESGANVLTF	TGTGCCAGCAGCGTCCGTGAGTCTGGGGCCAACGTCCTGACTTTC
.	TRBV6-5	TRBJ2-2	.	CASSYLGDPGELFF	TGTGCCAGCAGTTACCTCGGAGACCCCGGGGAGCTGTTTTTT
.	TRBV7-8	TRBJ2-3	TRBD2	CASSFGLARRTDTQYF	TGTGCCAGCAGCTTCGGACTAGCGAGACGCACAGATACGCAGTATTTT
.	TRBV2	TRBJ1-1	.	CASSGGVGANTEAFF	TGTGCCAGCAGTGGGGGCGTAGGGGCGAACACTGAAGCTTTCTTT
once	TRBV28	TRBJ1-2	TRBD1	CASSSLGQGFFGYTF	TGTGCCAGCAGCTCCCTCGGACAGGGCTTCTTTGGCTACACCTTC
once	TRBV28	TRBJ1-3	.	CASSTGLGNTIYF	TGTGCCAGCAGCACAGGGTTGGGAAACACCATATATTTT
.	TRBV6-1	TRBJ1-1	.	CASLPYTEAFF	TGTGCCAGCCTACCATACACTGAAGCTTTCTTT
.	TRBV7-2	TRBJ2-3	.	CASAEPSSATDTQYF	TGTGCCAGCGCCGAACCTTCTAGCGCCACAGATACGCAGTATTTT
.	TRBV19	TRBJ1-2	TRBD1	CASSPVDRDGYTF	TGTGCCAGTAGTCCGGTAGACAGGGATGGCTACACCTTC
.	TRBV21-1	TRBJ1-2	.	CASSHSGDGYTF	TGTGCCAGCAGCCACTCAGGGGATGGCTACACCTTC
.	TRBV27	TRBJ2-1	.	CASSRDFWGYNEQFF	TGTGCCAGCAGTAGGGACTTCTGGGGATACAATGAGCAGTTCTTC
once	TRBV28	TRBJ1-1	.	CAGGVGNTEAFF	TGTGCCGGCGGGGTGGGGAACACTGAAGCTTTCTTT
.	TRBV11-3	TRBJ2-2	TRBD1	CASSLDGTGPQRGTLFF	TGTGCCAGCAGCTTAGATGGGACAGGGCCTCAGAGAGGGACGCTGTTTTTT
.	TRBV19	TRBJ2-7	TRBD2	CASSIRTSGTSYEQYF	TGTGCCAGTAGTATCCGGACTAGCGGAACCTCCTACGAGCAGTACTTC
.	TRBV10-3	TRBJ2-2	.	CAISDRLQEGKLFF	TGTGCCATCAGTGACAGGCTTCAGGAGGGGAAGCTGTTTTTT